The TCR beta chain described here comes from a study of patients and donors after allogeneic stem cell transplantation (dated by TCRdb to 2018 to 2020). Library preparation was by RT-PCR. The instrument given in TCRdb is NextSeq 550. TCRdb reworked the public reads: Q25 trimming with fastp, MiXCR clone assembly, productive beta chains retained. Rows with a matching CDR3 protein are joined into one entry that keeps the most common DNA and genes. This sample has fewer than 250,000 distinct CDR3 sequences in its table, and roughly an eighth of those were observed once. 11% of the sample belongs to the ten largest clones. A remark on this clonotype: No antigen is known for it. It has no much larger one-base neighbor in the sample; base qualities were not kept.

Sequences were obtained from blood, either unsorted or a sorted T cell fraction (not recorded which). The receptor's source is a human donor who was either an allogeneic HSCT recipient or a stem cell or donor lymphocyte infusion donor (not recorded which). It is not recorded whose cells these are; they may come from a transplant donor.

The base sequence is TGTGCCAGCAGTGCCGTCGAAGGGGCCTCTTCACCCCTCCACTTT. It encodes CASSAVEGASSPLHF. The chain joins TRBV2 to TRBJ1-6; D gene: possibly TRBD1, on 5 matching bases. Sequences SNHLY (CDR1) and FYNNEI (CDR2) are obtained from the germline V gene. V was cut back by 4 bases and J by 9 bases, leaving a gap of 16 bases between them. The CDR3 covers 15 residues, taking in both the cysteine and the phenylalanine. The read is trimmed to its CDR3 DNA, 45 bases read in frame from base 1.